This TCR beta chain came from a study of blood T cell repertoires in COVID-19. Overall study context: The study drew acute and convalescent COVID-19 samples from the United States, Italy and Spain. T cells, B-cell-depleted T cells, or PBMCs provided the cDNA or gDNA that served as material.

Only in-frame clones appear in the TCRdb table, and some are missing; sequencing was by immunoSEQ multiplex PCR. The data show about 220,000 clones, with 70% to 85% seen just once and 1.3% held by the top ten. This CDR3 has 19 residues. The germline CDR1 and CDR2 sequences are MNHEY and SMNVEV (reference sequence). Trimming stripped 2 bases from V and 0 bases from J, with 17 bases between. The sample consisted of PBMCs or T cells enriched from blood (not recorded which). The sequence was obtained from a woman between 40 and 55 years old with acute COVID-19. This rearrangement joins TRBV27 to TRBJ2-6, with no clear D. CDR3: CASSLVAGMDFSGANVLTF. CDR3 nucleotide sequence: TGTGCCAGCAGTTTAGTCGCAGGAATGGATTTCTCTGGGGCCAACGTCCTGACTTTC.